This T cell receptor (beta chain) was recorded in a study of tumor and adjacent non-tumor tissue in lung cancer. General study findings and limits: TCR diversity was significantly greater in tumor than normal lung tissue.

This CDR3 has 15 residues. Germline loops: CDR1 DFQATT, CDR2 SNEGSKA (reference sequence). This sample's RNA came from whole unsorted tissue. Newly diagnosed lung cancer patients had thoracic surgery in China, August–late 2014, without prior chemotherapy. Three rounds of nested PCR, following a modified ARM-PCR protocol, produced the TCRbeta library. TCRdb independently ran MiXCR on the multiplex PCR reads; one entry per CDR3 protein. The sample yields approximately 75,000 distinct CDR3 sequences, more than 60% seen once. A remark on this clonotype: As yet, its antigen is unknown. The junction shows a germline mismatch at one end, possibly a read error.

This TCR derives from a woman aged 50 to 60 with non-small cell lung cancer. Sequencing was performed on lung tumor tissue. The rearrangement links TRBV20-1 to TRBJ2-7; a possible D gene is TRBD1 (6 bases). The CDR3 loop is CNARDRQGRSYGQYF. CDR3 sequence (DNA): TGCAATGCTAGAGATCGCCAGGGGAGATCCTACGGGCAGTACTTC.